This T cell receptor beta chain was retrieved from a study of blood T cell repertoires in COVID-19. As for the study in general: T cells, B-cell-depleted T cells, or PBMCs supplied cDNA or gDNA.

Deletions cut 5 bases from V and 5 bases from J, with 9 bases between. The CDR3 is 12 residues long. Germline assignment: CDR1 LGHDT and CDR2 YNNKEL (reference sequence). The assay was immunoSEQ multiplex PCR, and TCRdb's table has in-frame clones only and misses some. The repertoire consists of about 150,000 clones, with roughly 84% occurring once and the leading ten covering around a tenth. The J gene is TRBJ1-1, the V gene TRBV3-1 (or the pseudogene TRBV3-2); no clear D gene. What was sequenced was peripheral blood. This TCR was sampled from a woman in her 50s with acute or convalescent COVID-19. The CDR3: CASSVDLTEAFF. CDR3 sequence (DNA): TGTGCCAGCAGCGTAGACTTAACTGAAGCTTTCTTT.